This T cell receptor beta chain was recorded in a study of blood T cell repertoires in COVID-19. Authors' data handling: Reference gene primer amplification in the assay estimated nucleated cell counts. Data came from immunoSEQ multiplex PCR; TCRdb stores just in-frame clones and leaves some out. The V and J calls and clone size are taken from that table; D and trimming were inferred from the DNA. The table includes about 64,000 clones, roughly 80% detected once. This clone occurred once. V dropped 0 bases and J dropped 7 bases, with 17 bases sitting between them. This CDR3 contains 15 residues. Germline values: CDR1 SGHRS, CDR2 YFSETQ.

This chain joins TRBV5-1 and TRBJ2-7, with D possibly matching TRBD2 (7 bases). This TCR was sampled from an elderly man with acute or convalescent COVID-19. The sample was peripheral blood. CDR3 loop: CASSLGTRGAREQYF. The CDR3 coding sequence is TGCGCCAGCAGCTTGGGGACCCGGGGGGCTCGGGAGCAGTACTTC.